One and the same sample provided the 28 T cell receptor beta chains below, sequenced in a study of identical twins (dated by TCRdb to 2016 to 2018). Libraries came from 5' RACE. Sequencing took place on an Illumina HiSeq 2000. TCRdb applied fastp at Q25 and MiXCR to the public reads, then kept only in-frame beta chains. Rows are combined by CDR3 protein, so each entry shows the most common genes and DNA. The table for this sample lists 690,000 or so distinct CDR3 sequences; 8.6% of them were counted only once. Of the sample, approximately 0.96% falls within the top ten clones. The same data also contributed to another study, on yellow fever vaccine responses in identical twins.

Sequenced sample: PBMCs. The receptors come from a woman aged 18-29 years in good health.

This chain joins TRBV15 and TRBJ2-1, with TRBD1 as a possible D gene (7 bases). This CDR3 is built from 19 residues. V shed 4 bases and J shed 4 bases, with 26 bases lying between them. Germline-derived CDR1 and CDR2 are LNHNV and YYDKDF (reference sequence). The CDR3 bases are TGTGCCACCAGCAACCCCGGGGGTGCGGACAGGAGACGATACAATGAGCAGTTCTTC. Its translation is CATSNPGGADRRRYNEQFF.

This clonotype was recorded a few times. The chain uses TRBV9 and TRBJ2-2, with D possibly matching TRBD1 (5 bases). The V end lost 4 bases, the J end lost 1 base, and 20 bases lay between the germline ends. The length of the CDR3 is 18 residues. The germline gives CDR1 SGDLS, CDR2 YYNGEE. CDR3 sequence reads: CASSYQTQGALNTGELFF. CDR3 nucleotides: TGTGCCAGCAGCTACCAGACCCAGGGTGCCCTGAACACCGGGGAGCTGTTTTTT.

This clonotype was seen at least ten times. This CDR3 reads CASSYLGQGGYEQYF. Here the CDR3 DNA reads TGTGCCAGCAGTTATCTCGGACAGGGAGGCTACGAGCAGTACTTC. This chain uses TRBV6-2 or TRBV6-3 with TRBJ2-7, with 8 positions matching TRBD1. The V gene's germline CDR1 is MNHEY and CDR2 SVGEGT. The CDR3 is 15 amino acids. Losses at the gene ends were 3 bases for V and 3 bases for J; bases not matched to a gene: 7.

The chain recombines TRBV12-3 or TRBV12-4 with TRBJ2-5; D unclear. Trimming pared 1 base from V and 1 base from J, leaving 13 bases between. This CDR3 contains 16 residues. CDR3 sequence: CASSLEGELIQETQYF. CDR3 in DNA: TGTGCCAGCAGTTTAGAAGGCGAGTTGATCCAAGAGACCCAGTACTTC.

This clonotype was picked up many times. The chain joins TRBV7-2 to TRBJ2-3, with D uncertain. This CDR3 spans 12 amino acids. Germline V gene lookup returns CDR1 SGHTA and CDR2 FQGNSA. The V gene lost 2 bases and the J gene lost 7 bases, with 7 bases spanning the gap. CDR3 region: CASSLKTNTQYF. The DNA for the CDR3 is TGTGCCAGCAGCTTAAAAACTAATACGCAGTATTTT.

This rearrangement joins TRBV15 to TRBJ2-1; a possible D gene is TRBD2 (5 bases). The CDR3 is 14 amino acids. Trimming took 3 bases from V and 4 from J, leaving 10 bases between them. The germline V gene encodes CDR1 LNHNV and CDR2 YYDKDF (reference sequence). CDR3 region: CATSRDRGYNEQFF. The DNA for the CDR3 is TGTGCCACCAGCAGGGACCGGGGTTACAATGAGCAGTTCTTC.

This clonotype was seen ten or more times. The chain links TRBV20-1 to TRBJ2-2; TRBD1 agrees at 8 bases. Germline loops: CDR1 DFQATT, CDR2 SNEGSKA (reference sequence). The CDR3 contains 13 residues. Trimming took 1 base from V and 6 from J; bases not matched to a gene: 1. CDR3 nucleotide sequence: TGCAGTGCTAGAGGGACAGGGCCCGGGGAGCTGTTTTTT. This encodes CSARGTGPGELFF.

The CDR3 DNA follows: TGTGCCAGCAGTTTGCCCTTCTGGGCCCTGGGAAATCAGCCCCAGCATTTT. This codes for CASSLPFWALGNQPQHF. V is TRBV6-2 or TRBV6-3 and J is TRBJ1-5; D not certain. Germline V lookup: CDR1 MNHEY, CDR2 SVGEGT. V lost 4 bases, J lost 4 bases, and 20 bases lay in between. The length of the CDR3 is 17 residues.

A few counts support this clonotype. V usage is TRBV29-1 and J usage is TRBJ1-2, with D maybe TRBD1 (5 bases). Germline V gene lookup returns CDR1 SQVTM and CDR2 ANQGSEA. CDR3 size: 11 residues. The V gene lost 3 bases and the J gene lost 8 bases, with 10 bases spanning the gap. CDR3 amino acids: CSVDRVGGYTF. CDR3 nucleotide sequence: TGCAGCGTTGACAGGGTGGGCGGCTACACCTTC.

V gene TRBV20-1 combines with J gene TRBJ2-7; D unclear. Germline values: CDR1 DFQATT, CDR2 SNEGSKA (reference sequence). V was shortened by 0 bases and J by 0 bases, with 12 bases between the two germline ends. This CDR3 comprises 15 residues. CDR3 residues: CSARDPAVTSYEQYF. CDR3 DNA: TGCAGTGCTAGAGATCCCGCGGTTACCTCCTACGAGCAGTACTTC.

This clonotype was picked up a small number of times. The CDR3 nucleotides read TGTGCCAGCAGCTTCCAAGGCGGAGAGGTCGTAGGTACGCAGTATTTT. Residues: CASSFQGGEVVGTQYF. The chain has TRBV7-2 and TRBJ2-3; D unresolved. Deletions cut 3 bases from V and 8 bases from J, with 21 bases between. The CDR3 is 16 amino acids. Looked up from germline, CDR1 is SGHTA and CDR2 is FQGNSA. Full variable domain (remainder filled in from reference TRBV7-2 and TRBJ2-3): GAGVSQSPSNKVTEKGKDVELRCDPISGHTALYWYRQSLGQGLEFLIYFQGNSAPDKSGLPSDRFSAERTGGSVSTLTIQRTQQEDSAVYLCASSFQGGEVVGTQYFGPGTRLTVL.

This clonotype was seen once. This chain joins TRBV3-1 and TRBJ2-7, with D perhaps matching TRBD1 (6 bases). Trimming pared 2 bases from V and 1 base from J, leaving 15 bases between. The V gene's germline CDR1 is LGHDT and CDR2 YNNKEL (reference sequence). The CDR3 has 16 residues. For the CDR3, the DNA is TGTGCCAGCAGCCAAATATTGCCAGGGGTATCCTACGAGCAGTACTTC. The encoded protein is CASSQILPGVSYEQYF.

This clonotype was counted between two and nine times. This chain links TRBV11-2 with TRBJ2-1; 14 nucleotides match TRBD2. With V trimmed by 5 bases and J by 7 bases, 16 bases remained unmatched. Germline V gene data show CDR1 as SGHAT and CDR2 as FQNNGV. The CDR3 is 19 residues long. The CDR3, as DNA: TGTGCCAGCAGCCCCCTTATAGGGGGGACTAGCGGGAGTTTGAATGAGCAGTTCTTC. Protein sequence: CASSPLIGGTSGSLNEQFF. The whole variable domain, filled in from reference TRBV11-2 and TRBJ2-1, reads EAGVAQSPRYKIIEKRQSVAFWCNPISGHATLYWYQQILGQGPKLLIQFQNNGVVDDSQLPKDRFSAERLKGVDSTLKIQPAKLEDSAVYLCASSPLIGGTSGSLNEQFFGPGTRLTVL.

The chain carries TRBV3-1 and TRBJ2-3; 7 nucleotides align to TRBD2. The V gene's germline CDR1 is LGHDT and CDR2 YNNKEL (reference sequence). V dropped 4 bases and J dropped 4; count of bases not matched to a gene: 8. This CDR3 has 15 residues. The CDR3 DNA reads TGTGCCAGCAGCCTCGCTAGCGGACCCGCAGATACGCAGTATTTT. This translates into CASSLASGPADTQYF.

This clonotype was detected only a few times. The chain combines TRBV29-1 with TRBJ2-3, with TRBD2 matching 8 bases. In germline, CDR1 is SQVTM, CDR2 ANQGSEA. The trim removed 4 bases at V and 4 bases at J, leaving 10 bases unmatched. The CDR3 consists of 15 residues. The CDR3 sequence: CSVVGVTSASDTQYF. For the CDR3, the DNA is TGCAGCGTTGTAGGGGTGACTAGCGCTTCAGATACGCAGTATTTT.

This clonotype showed up just a few times. The gene calls are TRBV7-2 and TRBJ2-3, with 7 nucleotides matching TRBD2. Germline V gene data show CDR1 as SGHTA and CDR2 as FQGNSA. The junction had 5 bases not matched to a gene; V was cut back by 0 bases and J by 2 bases. The CDR3 is 16 residues long. CDR3 loop: CASSLAQAGDTDTQYF. CDR3 sequence (DNA): TGTGCCAGCAGCTTAGCTCAGGCGGGAGACACAGATACGCAGTATTTT.

The rearrangement joins TRBV7-2 to TRBJ2-3; 7 bases are shared with TRBD1. The CDR3 sequence is 16 residues long. The V and J ends lost 5 bases and 0 bases, in that order; junction bases with no gene match: 8. CDR1 is SGHTA, CDR2 FQGNSA, per germline. The CDR3 protein is CASSVRGRGSTDTQYF. DNA for the CDR3: TGTGCCAGCAGCGTACGGGGCAGGGGGAGCACAGATACGCAGTATTTT.

The chain carries TRBV28 and TRBJ2-7; 10 bases align to TRBD2. Trimming at V came to 5 bases and at J to 1 base, leaving 23 bases not matched to a gene. This CDR3 spans 21 amino acids. Germline V gene lookup returns CDR1 MDHEN and CDR2 SYDVKM. CDR3 DNA sequence: TGTGCCAGCAGTCCTGGTGGCCTAGCGGGAGTGGGACGGGGGGGATCCTACGAGCAGTACTTC. This codes for CASSPGGLAGVGRGGSYEQYF.

The table lists this clonotype with a few counts. The V call is TRBV7-2, the J call TRBJ2-3; D may be TRBD2 (5 bases). CDR3 length: 15 residues. Trimming removed 1 base at V and 3 bases at J, with 11 bases between. Germline CDR1 and CDR2: SGHTA and FQGNSA. In DNA, the CDR3 is TGTGCCAGCAGCTTAGTTGCGGGTATGACAGATACGCAGTATTTT. Its translation is CASSLVAGMTDTQYF.

In this sample, this clonotype turned up a few times. The chain joins TRBV6-6 to TRBJ2-7; 8 nucleotides line up with TRBD2. CDR3 length equals 13 residues. The germline V gene has CDR1 MNHNY and CDR2 SVGAGI (reference sequence). The V segment lost 7 bases and the J segment 4 bases; nucleotides outside the gene matches: 6. The CDR3 here is CASTPREGYEQYF. As DNA, the CDR3 is TGTGCCAGCACTCCCCGGGAGGGTTACGAGCAGTACTTC.

This clonotype occurred a few times. This chain joins TRBV20-1 and TRBJ2-7; 8 bases agree with TRBD1. Germline V gene lookup returns CDR1 DFQATT and CDR2 SNEGSKA (reference sequence). This CDR3 region has 13 residues. The V and J ends lost 6 bases and 0 bases, in that order; junction bases with no gene match: 4. The CDR3 is CSAQGANSYEQYF. CDR3 DNA sequence: TGCAGTGCCCAGGGGGCTAACTCCTACGAGCAGTACTTC.

This clonotype was recorded a few times. The gene calls are TRBV5-6 and TRBJ2-7, with 7 bases matching TRBD2. The V segment lost 4 bases and the J segment 2 bases; nucleotides outside the gene matches: 12. Germline V lookup: CDR1 SGHDT, CDR2 YYEEEE. The CDR3 runs to 16 residues. The CDR3 reads CASSPNLVGGPYEQYF. For the CDR3, the DNA is TGTGCCAGCAGCCCGAACCTGGTGGGAGGGCCCTACGAGCAGTACTTC.

This chain connects TRBV5-1 to TRBJ2-3; 8 bases agree with TRBD1. The junction had 10 bases not matched to a gene; V was cut back by 1 base and J by 6 bases. The CDR3 totals 16 residues. Germline assignment: CDR1 SGHRS and CDR2 YFSETQ. CDR3 region: CASSLQRTGRTDTQYF. The CDR3 nucleotides are TGCGCCAGCAGCTTGCAGAGGACAGGGAGGACGGATACGCAGTATTTT. The complete variable domain, with remaining parts taken from reference TRBV5-1 and TRBJ2-3, reads KAGVTQTPRYLIKTRGQQVTLSCSPISGHRSVSWYQQTPGQGLQFLFEYFSETQRNKGNFPGRFSGRQFSNSRSEMNVSTLELGDSALYLCASSLQRTGRTDTQYFGPGTRLTVL.

This clonotype was detected only a few times. This sequence joins TRBV12-3 or TRBV12-4 and TRBJ2-7; the D is unclear. The V and J ends lost 6 bases and 3 bases respectively, with 6 bases between them. This CDR3 contains 11 residues. The CDR3 DNA reads as TGTGCCAGCAGATGGGGCTACGAGCAGTACTTC. It is translated as CASRWGYEQYF.

The sample holds many counts of this clonotype. The chain uses TRBV6-1 and TRBJ2-1; D unresolved. The V gene lost 5 bases and the J gene lost 0 bases, with 11 bases spanning the gap. The length of the CDR3 is 15 residues. Germline V gene sequence: CDR1 MNHNS, CDR2 SASEGT. The DNA for the CDR3 is TGTGCCAGCAGTACCAGTGGACCCTCCTACAATGAGCAGTTCTTC. Its translation: CASSTSGPSYNEQFF.

This clonotype was found many times. The chain is built from TRBV12-3 or TRBV12-4 and TRBJ2-7; 9 nucleotides match TRBD2. Trimming cost V 3 bases and J 3 bases; bases outside gene matches: 3. This CDR3 has 14 residues. CDR3 loop: CASSFLREGYEQYF. The CDR3 bases are TGTGCCAGCAGTTTTTTGCGGGAGGGCTACGAGCAGTACTTC.

The rearrangement joins TRBV20-1 to TRBJ2-1; 16 nucleotides match TRBD2. Losses at the gene ends were 4 bases for V and 4 bases for J; bases not matched to a gene: 4. This CDR3 region has 16 residues. Germline V gives CDR1 DFQATT, CDR2 SNEGSKA (reference sequence). The CDR3 DNA reads as TGCAGTGCTACGGGACTAGCGGGAGGGGGATACAATGAGCAGTTCTTC. This translates into CSATGLAGGGYNEQFF.

This clonotype was recorded at least ten times. The genes are TRBV7-9 and TRBJ2-3; 8 bases map to TRBD1. In germline, CDR1 is SEHNR, CDR2 FQNEAQ (reference sequence). Unmatched junction bases numbered 8, after V lost 4 bases and J lost 2 bases. This CDR3 has 16 amino acids. This CDR3 reads CASSSTRTGNTDTQYF. As DNA, the CDR3 is TGTGCCAGCAGCTCCACCAGGACAGGGAACACAGATACGCAGTATTTT.